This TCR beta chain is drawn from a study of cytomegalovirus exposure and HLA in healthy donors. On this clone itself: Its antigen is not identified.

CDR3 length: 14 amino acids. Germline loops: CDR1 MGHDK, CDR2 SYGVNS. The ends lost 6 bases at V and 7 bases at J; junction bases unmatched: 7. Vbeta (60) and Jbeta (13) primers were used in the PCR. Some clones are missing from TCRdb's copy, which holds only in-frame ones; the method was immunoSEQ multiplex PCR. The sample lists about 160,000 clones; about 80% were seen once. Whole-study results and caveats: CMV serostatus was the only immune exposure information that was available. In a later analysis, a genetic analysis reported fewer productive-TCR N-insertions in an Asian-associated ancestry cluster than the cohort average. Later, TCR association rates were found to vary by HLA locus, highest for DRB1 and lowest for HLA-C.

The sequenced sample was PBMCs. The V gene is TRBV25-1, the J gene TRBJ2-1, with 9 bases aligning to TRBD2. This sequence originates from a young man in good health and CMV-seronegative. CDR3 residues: CASSLSGRTNEQFF. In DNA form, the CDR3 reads TGTGCCAGCAGCCTAAGCGGGAGGACAAATGAGCAGTTCTTC.